A single sample gave rise to the 24 T cell receptor beta chains below, sequenced in a study of blood T cell repertoires in COVID-19. Assay used: immunoSEQ multiplex PCR; TCRdb lists only in-frame clones, some missing. The sample records about 530,000 clones, 85% to 90% being singletons. Sequencing was carried out using peripheral blood. The receptor source for this set is a woman aged 45 to 65 with COVID-19, enrolled during active disease.

The chain couples TRBV10-1 to TRBJ1-5; no firm D call. CDR3 length: 14 amino acids. Germline CDR1 WNHNN, CDR2 SYGVQD (reference sequence). Trimming removed 9 bases at V and 6 bases at J, with 18 bases between. The CDR3 region is CARGGRDWGQPQHF. DNA for the CDR3: TGCGCCAGAGGCGGGAGAGATTGGGGTCAGCCCCAGCATTTT.

The chain has TRBV10-3 and TRBJ2-7; 8 positions agree with TRBD1. CDR1 and CDR2 (germline): ENHRY, SYGVKD. The J segment lost 5 bases and the V segment lost 10 bases, leaving 16 bases of the junction unmatched. There are 15 residues in the CDR3. This chain's CDR3 is CATAQYTGGADEQYF. For the CDR3, the DNA is TGTGCCACCGCACAATACACAGGGGGAGCGGACGAGCAGTACTTC.

This clone is a singleton in its sample. V is TRBV6-5 and J is TRBJ2-1; TRBD2 aligns across 11 bases. V lost 5 bases and J lost 5; bases outside the gene matches: 5. This CDR3 contains 15 residues. Germline values: CDR1 MNHEY, CDR2 SVGAGI. Here the CDR3 reads CASSPTSGGHNEQFF. In nucleotides, the CDR3 is TGTGCCAGCAGTCCCACTAGCGGGGGTCACAATGAGCAGTTCTTC.

The rearrangement links TRBV5-1 to TRBJ1-2, with TRBD1 identical over 8 bases. The length of the CDR3 is 14 residues. Trimming cost V 0 bases and J 8 bases; bases outside gene matches: 6. Looked up from germline, CDR1 is SGHRS and CDR2 is YFSETQ. Here the CDR3 reads CASSLDRGTEGYTF. For the CDR3, the DNA is TGCGCCAGCAGCTTGGACAGGGGGACGGAGGGCTACACCTTC.

The chain is built from TRBV7-8 and TRBJ2-1, with 8 positions matching TRBD1. V trimming: 1 base; J trimming: 1 base; junction bases outside the gene matches: 3. The CDR3 has 16 residues. Germline assignment: CDR1 SGHVS and CDR2 FQNEAQ. The CDR3 is CASSLDYRGSYNEQFF. The CDR3 region has the DNA TGTGCCAGCAGCTTAGATTACAGGGGGTCCTACAATGAGCAGTTCTTC.

The chain joins TRBV28 to TRBJ1-1, with 7 bases aligning to TRBD1. This CDR3 is built from 13 residues. Germline trimming cut 5 bases from V and 10 bases from J; bases unmatched to any gene: 10. Germline V gene sequence: CDR1 MDHEN, CDR2 SYDVKM. Here the CDR3 reads CASSPAGGIGAFF. The CDR3 coding sequence is TGTGCCAGCAGTCCGGCAGGGGGTATTGGAGCTTTCTTT. Filled out from reference TRBV28 and TRBJ1-1, the complete variable domain reads DVKVTQSSRYLVKRTGEKVFLECVQDMDHENMFWYRQDPGLGLRLIYFSYDVKMKEKGDIPEGYSVSREKKERFSLILESASTNQTSMYLCASSPAGGIGAFFGQGTRLTVV.

V gene TRBV3-1 (or the pseudogene TRBV3-2) combines with J gene TRBJ1-4, with a possible D match to TRBD1 (5 bases). CDR1 is LGHDT, CDR2 YNNKEL, per germline (reference sequence). CDR3 length: 15 amino acids. V was trimmed by 3 bases and J by 0 bases, leaving 8 bases between them. The DNA for the CDR3 is TGTGCCAGCAGCCACAGGGCTGCAACTAATGAAAAACTGTTTTTT. Translated: CASSHRAATNEKLFF.

V usage is TRBV4-1 and J usage is TRBJ1-5; D not certain. Trimming took off 1 base at V and 4 bases at J, with 11 bases between the two ends. The CDR3 has 15 amino acids. Germline CDR1 is MGHRA and CDR2 is YSYEKL. The CDR3 bases are TGCGCCAGCAGCCAAGGCTGGGAGCAAAATCAGCCCCAGCATTTT. This sequence encodes CASSQGWEQNQPQHF.

V gene TRBV28 combines with J gene TRBJ2-4; 8 nucleotides match TRBD1. The CDR3 covers 15 residues. Per germline, CDR1 MDHEN and CDR2 SYDVKM. Trimming at V came to 7 bases and at J to 1 base, leaving 6 bases not matched to a gene. The CDR3 DNA follows: TGTGCCAGCAAGGCAGGGGGCGAGGCCAAAAACATTCAGTACTTC. Its protein is CASKAGGEAKNIQYF.

V and J are TRBV5-1 and TRBJ2-2; 9 nucleotides line up with TRBD1. Per germline, CDR1 SGHRS and CDR2 YFSETQ. The trim removed 2 bases at V and 6 bases at J, leaving 5 bases unmatched. This CDR3 spans 15 amino acids. The CDR3 nucleotides are TGCGCCAGCAGCTTAACAGGGGGCTCTTCCGGGGAGCTGTTTTTT. It codes for CASSLTGGSSGELFF.

The chain couples TRBV30 to TRBJ2-7; 8 bases align to TRBD1. Germline CDR1 and CDR2: GTSNPN and SVGIG (reference sequence). This CDR3 contains 11 residues. V lost 6 bases, J lost 6 bases, and 4 bases stayed unmatched. The DNA of the CDR3 is TGTGCCTGTCAACAGGGGGGCGAGCAGTACTTC. This sequence encodes CACQQGGEQYF.

This clone has more than one count but fewer than ten. The chain recombines TRBV2 with TRBJ1-1, with 9 bases lining up with TRBD1. V shed 6 bases and J 3 bases; nucleotides not matched to a gene: 5. Germline V gives CDR1 SNHLY, CDR2 FYNNEI. The length of the CDR3 is 14 residues. This chain's CDR3 is CASRPQGADTEAFF. CDR3 coding DNA: TGTGCCAGCAGACCACAGGGGGCGGACACTGAAGCTTTCTTT.

J is TRBJ1-4 and V is TRBV30; 7 positions agree with TRBD1. The germline V gene encodes CDR1 GTSNPN and CDR2 SVGIG (reference sequence). The length of the CDR3 is 15 residues. V was pared by 0 bases and J by 4 bases, with 5 bases of the junction left unmatched. DNA for the CDR3: TGTGCCTGGAGTGTCGGGACAGCTATTAATGAAAAACTGTTTTTT. It yields the protein CAWSVGTAINEKLFF. Using reference TRBV30 and TRBJ1-4 for the parts outside the CDR3, the full variable domain is SQTIHQWPATLVQPVGSPLSLECTVEGTSNPNLYWYRQAAGRGLQLLFYSVGIGQISSEVPQNLSASRPQDRQFILSSKKLLLSDSGFYLCAWSVGTAINEKLFFGSGTQLSVL.

The chain joins TRBV30 to TRBJ1-6, with TRBD1 as a possible D gene (6 bases). Germline lookup yields CDR1 GTSNPN and CDR2 SVGIG (reference sequence). CDR3 length: 15 residues. Trimming removed 3 bases from V and 6 bases from J, with 15 bases in between. DNA for the CDR3: TGTGCCTGGAGCTTTTCAGGGGCCACTAATTCACCCCTCCACTTT. Translated, it gives CAWSFSGATNSPLHF.

The count of this clone is one. The rearrangement uses TRBV5-1 and TRBJ2-2, with D tentatively TRBD2 (6 bases). V was clipped by 3 bases and J by 3 bases, with 12 bases between them. Germline V gene sequence: CDR1 SGHRS, CDR2 YFSETQ. The length of the CDR3 is 15 residues. The CDR3 spells CASSWGDFHTGELFF. The DNA of the CDR3 is TGCGCCAGCAGCTGGGGGGACTTTCACACCGGGGAGCTGTTTTTT.

The gene calls are TRBV5-8 and TRBJ2-7; 7 bases are a match to TRBD1. The germline V gene has CDR1 SGHTS and CDR2 YDEGEE. Trimming removed 2 bases from V and 3 bases from J; junction bases left unmatched: 8. The CDR3 totals 15 residues. The CDR3 nucleotides read TGTGCCAGCAGCTTCCCCCAGACAGGGTACTACGAGCAGTACTTC. The encoded protein is CASSFPQTGYYEQYF.

V gene TRBV10-3 combines with J gene TRBJ2-1; TRBD2 matches 11 bases. Germline V lookup: CDR1 ENHRY, CDR2 SYGVKD. After removal of 0 bases from V and 7 bases from J, the junction contained 5 bases not matched to a gene. The CDR3 contains 16 residues. CDR3: CAISESSGGVLNEQFF. In nucleotides, the CDR3 is TGTGCCATCAGTGAGTCTAGCGGGGGGGTCTTGAATGAGCAGTTCTTC.

The chain combines TRBV30 with TRBJ1-3, with D possibly TRBD1 on 6 matching bases. Germline V gene lookup returns CDR1 GTSNPN and CDR2 SVGIG (reference sequence). The V end was cut by 0 bases, the J end by 8 bases, with 32 bases between. This CDR3 region has 20 residues. The CDR3 reads CAWSVRVPVGHQRISDTIYF. CDR3 coding DNA: TGTGCCTGGAGTGTACGGGTTCCGGTGGGACACCAAAGGATTTCAGACACCATATATTTT. Full variable domain (rest looked up from reference TRBV30 and TRBJ1-3): SQTIHQWPATLVQPVGSPLSLECTVEGTSNPNLYWYRQAAGRGLQLLFYSVGIGQISSEVPQNLSASRPQDRQFILSSKKLLLSDSGFYLCAWSVRVPVGHQRISDTIYFGEGSWLTVV.

This chain links TRBV18 with TRBJ1-1; D gene ambiguous. The CDR3 loop spans 14 amino acids. V gave up 3 bases and J gave up 4 bases, with 12 bases separating them. The germline V gene encodes CDR1 KGHSH and CDR2 LQKENI. This CDR3 is CASSPLTEITEAFF. The CDR3 DNA is TGTGCCAGCTCACCCCTGACGGAGATCACTGAAGCTTTCTTT.

The chain is built from TRBV24-1 and TRBJ2-1, with 7 bases lining up with TRBD2. V lost 1 base and J lost 15; bases outside the gene matches: 8. The germline V gene has CDR1 KGHDR and CDR2 SFDVKD. The CDR3 has 13 amino acids. CDR3 nucleotides: TGTGCCACCAGTGATTTATTGACCCGGGAGGTGTTCTTC. Its translation: CATSDLLTREVFF.

The chain joins TRBV2 to TRBJ1-1; D unclear. Trimming cost V 4 bases and J 1 base, with 7 bases left between them. The germline gives CDR1 SNHLY, CDR2 FYNNEI. CDR3 length: 13 residues. DNA for the CDR3: TGTGCCAGCAGTGCGGGGAAGAACACTGAAGCTTTCTTT. Translating it yields CASSAGKNTEAFF.

V usage is TRBV3-1 (or the pseudogene TRBV3-2) and J usage is TRBJ2-2, with D possibly being TRBD2 (5 bases). This CDR3 has 14 amino acids. Germline CDR1 LGHDT, CDR2 YNNKEL (reference sequence). Trimming took 2 bases from V and 7 from J, leaving 11 bases between them. DNA for the CDR3: TGTGCCAGCAGCCAATTGGGAGAAGGCGGGGAGCTGTTTTTT. Encoded protein: CASSQLGEGGELFF.

J is TRBJ2-5 and V is TRBV7-8; D might be TRBD2 (5 bases). Looked up from germline, CDR1 is SGHVS and CDR2 is FQNEAQ. CDR3 length equals 15 residues. V was trimmed by 5 bases and J by 4 bases, leaving 17 bases between them. Here the CDR3 DNA reads TGTGCCAGCAGCCATGGGAGTATAGGGAGAGAGACCCAGTACTTC. This translates into CASSHGSIGRETQYF. Filled out from reference TRBV7-8 and TRBJ2-5, the complete variable domain reads GAGVSQSPRYKVAKRGQDVALRCDPISGHVSLFWYQQALGQGPEFLTYFQNEAQLDKSGLPSDRFFAERPEGSVSTLKIQRTQQEDSAVYLCASSHGSIGRETQYFGPGTRLLVL.

In regard to this clone: Other nucleotide sequences from this sample produce the same CDR3. The chain links TRBV27 to TRBJ2-3; 8 nucleotides agree with TRBD2. The CDR3 has 15 amino acids. Unmatched junction bases numbered 5, after V lost 2 bases and J lost 4 bases. Per the germline V gene, CDR1 is MNHEY and CDR2 is SMNVEV (reference sequence). Here the CDR3 DNA reads TGTGCCAGCAGTTTACGGCGGGGGGTGGCAGATACGCAGTATTTT. Translating gives CASSLRRGVADTQYF.